The 14 T cell receptor beta chains listed next were all sequenced from one sample in a study of T cell clonality in common variable immunodeficiency. Clones were sequenced by immunoSEQ multiplex PCR, and TCRdb holds only the in-frame ones, with some missing. The record shows approximately 44,000 clones for this sample, with no singletons present. Sample: peripheral blood mononuclear cells. The receptors stem from a person between 18 and 70 years old in good health.

At least ten counts were recorded for this clone. The read comes to an end 3 residues before the CDR3 does, leaving the germline J gene to fill in the end. This rearrangement joins TRBV5-1 to TRBJ1-1, with 9 positions matching TRBD1. The CDR3 has 16 residues. From germline, CDR1 is SGHRS and CDR2 YFSETQ. Unmatched junction bases numbered 8, after V lost 0 bases and J lost 5 bases. The CDR3 sequence is CASSLATGGEGTEAFF. Partial CDR3 DNA: TGCGCCAGCAGCTTGGCCACAGGGGGCGAAGGGACTGAA.

The sample holds many counts of this clone. The read terminates 3 residues ahead of where the CDR3 ends, so the germline J gene completes it. The chain joins TRBV5-1 to TRBJ2-1, with D unresolved. The CDR3 spans 12 residues. V was trimmed by 2 bases and J by 4 bases, leaving 4 bases between them. Germline V gives CDR1 SGHRS, CDR2 YFSETQ. CDR3 DNA (partial): TGCGCCAGCAGCTTACAGTACAATGAG. Protein product: CASSLQYNE. The complete CDR3 protein is CASSLQYNEQFF.

Ten or more counts support this clone. The read halts 3 residues ahead of the CDR3 end, with the missing end drawn from the germline J gene. V is TRBV5-4 and J is TRBJ2-7; 13 nucleotides align to TRBD2. V trimming: 6 bases; J trimming: 3 bases; junction bases outside the gene matches: 9. This CDR3 has 16 amino acids. CDR1 is SGHNT and CDR2 is YYREEE in the germline V gene (reference sequence). The CDR3 DNA, read in part, is TGTGCCAGCACCTTAATGGGACTAGCGGGAATCTACGAG. It encodes CASTLMGLAGIYE. From start to end, the CDR3 is CASTLMGLAGIYEQYF.

In this sample, this clone turned up many times. The read halts 3 residues ahead of the CDR3 end, with the missing end drawn from the germline J gene. V and J are TRBV7-2 and TRBJ2-5; possible D gene TRBD1, 6 bases. The CDR3 runs 14 residues. Trimming cost V 5 bases and J 0 bases, with 10 bases left between them. Germline V gene lookup returns CDR1 SGHTA and CDR2 FQGNSA. Incomplete CDR3 DNA: TGTGCCAGCAGCCCCCGACAGGACCAAGAGACC. Translating gives CASSPRQDQET. The whole CDR3 sequence is CASSPRQDQETQYF.

This clone has ten or more counts. The DNA ends 3 residues before the CDR3 does, and the rest of the CDR3 is filled in from the germline J gene. V is TRBV20-1 and J is TRBJ2-7; 11 positions agree with TRBD2. CDR1 is DFQATT, CDR2 SNEGSKA, per germline (reference sequence). The junction had 11 bases not matched to a gene; V was cut back by 4 bases and J by 3 bases. This CDR3 spans 16 amino acids. CDR3 DNA, as far as it was read: TGCAGTGCTATGAAGCCCGGGACTAGCGGTAGCTACGAG. It encodes CSAMKPGTSGSYE. In full, the CDR3 is CSAMKPGTSGSYEQYF.

This clone appeared many times. The sequence runs out 3 residues before the end of the CDR3; the remainder is reconstructed from the germline J gene. This chain links TRBV20-1 with TRBJ1-6; D remains unclear. Trimming pared 6 bases from V and 6 bases from J, leaving 12 bases between. This CDR3 has 13 residues. CDR1 is DFQATT, CDR2 SNEGSKA, per germline (reference sequence). CDR3 sequence reads: CSAKEGFNSPLHF. The sequenced part of the CDR3 DNA is TGCAGTGCCAAGGAGGGTTTTAATTCACCC.

This clone was counted ten times or more. The sequenced fragment ends 3 residues before the CDR3 boundary, so the rest is inferred from the germline J gene. J is TRBJ2-7 and V is TRBV20-1, with TRBD2 matching 8 bases. The germline V gene has CDR1 DFQATT and CDR2 SNEGSKA (reference sequence). Unmatched junction bases numbered 13, after V lost 0 bases and J lost 6 bases. The CDR3 loop spans 16 amino acids. This CDR3 reads CSAREHPGLGSTEQYF. Incomplete CDR3 DNA: TGCAGTGCTAGAGAACACCCGGGACTAGGGTCTACCGAG.

With regard to this clone: The CDR3 end lies 3 residues beyond the end of the read and is filled in from the germline J gene. The J gene is TRBJ2-3, the V gene TRBV29-1; tentatively, D is TRBD1 (5 bases). The CDR3 runs 14 residues. Germline V CDR1 and CDR2: SQVTM, ANQGSEA. The CDR3: CSVSTHVGRETQYF. Partial CDR3 DNA: TGCAGCGTCTCTACCCACGTGGGGCGAGAGACG.

This clone was picked up a small number of times. The read halts 3 residues ahead of the CDR3 end, with the missing end drawn from the germline J gene. V usage is TRBV20-1 and J usage is TRBJ2-7; TRBD2 aligns across 14 bases. The CDR3 is 17 amino acids. Germline V gene sequence: CDR1 DFQATT, CDR2 SNEGSKA (reference sequence). The trim removed 3 bases at V and 4 bases at J, leaving 11 bases unmatched. The DNA read from the CDR3 is TGCAGTGCTAGCCCCCTCGGACTAGCGGGAGGATTTTACGAG. Protein: CSASPLGLAGGFYE. The entire CDR3 is CSASPLGLAGGFYEQYF.

In this sample, this clone turned up a few times. The DNA ends 3 residues before the CDR3 does, and the rest of the CDR3 is filled in from the germline J gene. V is TRBV5-1 and J is TRBJ1-2; TRBD1 matches 10 bases. The CDR3 extends over 14 amino acids. The germline gives CDR1 SGHRS, CDR2 YFSETQ. Germline trimming cut 4 bases from V and 4 bases from J; bases unmatched to any gene: 4. The CDR3 DNA, read in part, is TGCGCCAGCAGCCCCGGGACAGGGGTCTATGGC. Translation gives CASSPGTGVYG. The full CDR3 protein is CASSPGTGVYGYTF. The entire variable domain, with the rest obtained from reference TRBV5-1 and TRBJ1-2, is as follows: KAGVTQTPRYLIKTRGQQVTLSCSPISGHRSVSWYQQTPGQGLQFLFEYFSETQRNKGNFPGRFSGRQFSNSRSEMNVSTLELGDSALYLCASSPGTGVYGYTFGSGTRLTVV.

This clone was picked up many times. With the read ending 3 residues before the CDR3 end, the germline J gene is used to fill in that end. The chain has TRBV7-8 and TRBJ1-1; D remains unclear. In germline, CDR1 is SGHVS, CDR2 FQNEAQ. The CDR3 runs 13 residues. The germline V and J ends were trimmed by 3 bases and 1 base, with 6 bases remaining between them. The DNA read from the CDR3 is TGTGCCAGCAGCTTTTCACAGAACACTGAA. It yields the protein CASSFSQNTE. The entire CDR3 is CASSFSQNTEAFF.

This clone was seen ten or more times. The CDR3 extends 3 residues past the end of the read, so its final part is completed from the germline J gene. This chain links TRBV7-9 with TRBJ2-7, with D possibly TRBD2 on 5 matching bases. CDR3 size: 15 residues. V gave up 4 bases and J gave up 6 bases, with 19 bases separating them. CDR1 and CDR2 (germline): SEHNR, FQNEAQ (reference sequence). The CDR3 loop reads CASSSSDRGPLEQYF. The CDR3 bases that were read are TGTGCCAGCAGCTCCTCGGATCGAGGGCCCCTCGAG.

For this clone: The junction does not match germline at one end; this may be a read error. The CDR3 extends 3 residues past the end of the read, so its final part is completed from the germline J gene. Additional DNA sequences in this sample encode the identical CDR3. The genes are TRBV7-8 and TRBJ2-7; TRBD1 is a possible D gene (5 bases). This CDR3 has 15 amino acids. Germline V lookup: CDR1 SGHVS, CDR2 FQNEAQ. The CDR3 region is CASSRRVGATYEQYF. The covered CDR3 bases are TGCGCCAGCAGCCGCAGGGTTGGGGCTACCTACGAG.

This clone appeared many times. The CDR3 goes on 3 residues after the read ends, and that part is filled in from the germline J gene. The chain carries TRBV5-4 and TRBJ1-2; 7 bases are shared with TRBD1. The CDR3 extends over 14 amino acids. Germline V gene sequence: CDR1 SGHNT, CDR2 YYREEE (reference sequence). J lost 4 bases, V lost 0 bases, and 3 bases had no gene match. CDR3 DNA, as far as it was read: TGTGCCAGCAGCTTGGAACAGGGGCCCTATGGC. This sequence encodes CASSLEQGPYG. From start to end, the CDR3 is CASSLEQGPYGYTF. Complete variable domain (other parts from reference TRBV5-4 and TRBJ1-2): ETGVTQSPTHLIKTRGQQVTLRCSSQSGHNTVSWYQQALGQGPQFIFQYYREEENGRGNFPPRFSGLQFPNYSSELNVNALELDDSALYLCASSLEQGPYGYTFGSGTRLTVV.